Each of the 17 T cell receptor beta chains below was sequenced from the same sample in a study of blood T cell repertoires in COVID-19. The protocol was immunoSEQ multiplex PCR, while the TCRdb copy is restricted to in-frame clones and leaves out a portion. Counted here are hundreds of thousands of clones, 85% occurring once; the ten biggest clones make up around 20%. The sequenced sample was PBMCs or T cells enriched from blood (not recorded which). These receptor sequences come from a man aged 35 to 55 who had recovered from COVID-19.

V is TRBV2 and J is TRBJ2-1, with a possible D match to TRBD2 (6 bases). Germline V gene lookup returns CDR1 SNHLY and CDR2 FYNNEI. This CDR3 is 15 amino acids long. Trimming removed 7 bases from V and 4 bases from J, with 17 bases in between. The CDR3 spells CASMLAALEYNEQFF. The CDR3 DNA is TGTGCCAGCATGTTAGCGGCGTTAGAGTACAATGAGCAGTTCTTC.

The CDR3 sequence is CASRSTGGAHYGYTF. CDR3 coding DNA: TGTGCCAGTAGGAGCACAGGGGGCGCGCACTATGGCTACACCTTC. The genes are TRBV19 and TRBJ1-2; 9 bases align to TRBD1. The germline V gene encodes CDR1 LNHDA and CDR2 SQIVND (reference sequence). V lost 6 bases, J lost 3 bases, and 8 bases stayed unmatched. The length of the CDR3 is 15 residues.

The chain couples TRBV27 to TRBJ2-7, with 8 bases lining up with TRBD2. V lost 3 bases, J lost 0 bases, and 4 bases stayed unmatched. CDR3 size: 15 residues. Germline V gives CDR1 MNHEY, CDR2 SMNVEV (reference sequence). The CDR3 protein is CASSLGLGSSYEQYF. CDR3 DNA: TGTGCCAGCAGTTTGGGACTAGGCAGCTCCTACGAGCAGTACTTC.

The chain employs TRBV29-1 and TRBJ2-5; 7 bases match TRBD1. Germline V gene sequence: CDR1 SQVTM, CDR2 ANQGSEA. This CDR3 region has 12 residues. V gave up 4 bases and J gave up 6 bases; unmatched junction bases: 5. CDR3 DNA: TGCAGCGTTGGACAGGGCCCAAAGACCCAGTACTTC. This gives the protein CSVGQGPKTQYF.

This clone was observed a handful of times. The chain couples TRBV30 to TRBJ2-7; the D is unclear. Germline CDR1 reads GTSNPN; CDR2 reads SVGIG (reference sequence). CDR3 size: 11 residues. V lost 2 bases to trimming and J lost 5 bases, with 7 bases between them. CDR3 nucleotides: TGTGCCTGGAGTTTCCGGGACGAGCAGTACTTC. Amino acid sequence: CAWSFRDEQYF.

The J gene is TRBJ1-2, the V gene TRBV2; a possible D gene is TRBD1 (5 bases). The V and J ends lost 3 bases and 2 bases respectively, with 13 bases between them. Germline CDR1 SNHLY, CDR2 FYNNEI. This CDR3 region has 15 residues. CDR3 nucleotides: TGTGCCAGCAGTGATGCCAAGGGGCGGAACTATGGCTACACCTTC. Translating gives CASSDAKGRNYGYTF.

The V and J genes are TRBV5-1 and TRBJ1-1; TRBD1 agrees at 8 bases. This CDR3 spans 15 amino acids. The trim removed 3 bases at V and 5 bases at J, leaving 9 bases unmatched. The V gene's germline CDR1 is SGHRS and CDR2 YFSETQ. CDR3 sequence (DNA): TGCGCCAGCAGCTCCCTCCAGGGGGCTCATACTGAAGCTTTCTTT. Protein: CASSSLQGAHTEAFF. The full variable domain, in which reference TRBV5-1 and TRBJ1-1 provide the parts outside the CDR3, is KAGVTQTPRYLIKTRGQQVTLSCSPISGHRSVSWYQQTPGQGLQFLFEYFSETQRNKGNFPGRFSGRQFSNSRSEMNVSTLELGDSALYLCASSSLQGAHTEAFFGQGTRLTVV.

The J gene is TRBJ2-6, the V gene TRBV2; 9 bases fit TRBD1. V lost 8 bases and J lost 9; bases outside the gene matches: 11. Germline V gene sequence: CDR1 SNHLY, CDR2 FYNNEI. CDR3 length: 15 residues. The CDR3, as DNA: TGTGCCAGCCGACAGGGGGGACCCCCACACAACGTCCTGACTTTC. As protein: CASRQGGPPHNVLTF.

The genes are TRBV9 and TRBJ2-7, with 9 bases matching TRBD1. Germline CDR1 and CDR2: SGDLS and YYNGEE. The CDR3 consists of 15 residues. The V segment lost 2 bases and the J segment 5 bases; nucleotides outside the gene matches: 8. CDR3 bases: TGTGCCAGCAGCGTTTCCGGGACAGGGACCGACGAGCAGTACTTC. Protein: CASSVSGTGTDEQYF.

This chain links TRBV19 with TRBJ2-7; TRBD2 matches 14 bases. Germline CDR1 and CDR2: LNHDA and SQIVND (reference sequence). This CDR3 region has 17 residues. Trimming cost V 3 bases and J 3 bases; bases outside gene matches: 7. The CDR3: CASSIIGTSGSFYEQYF. The CDR3 DNA sequence: TGTGCCAGTAGTATCATCGGGACTAGCGGGAGTTTCTACGAGCAGTACTTC.

The CDR3 loop is CASSSRPGTGELFF. DNA for the CDR3: TGTGCCAGCAGTTCTCGGCCGGGCACCGGGGAGCTGTTTTTT. V usage is TRBV6-5 and J usage is TRBJ2-2; D uncertain. The CDR3 totals 14 residues. The V gene's germline CDR1 is MNHEY and CDR2 SVGAGI. With 4 bases removed from V and 4 bases from J, the gap between germline ends came to 10 bases.

This clone appeared a single time. The chain combines TRBV7-2 with TRBJ2-7; tentatively, D is TRBD1 (5 bases). The CDR3 spans 16 residues. Trimming took 0 bases from V and 1 from J, leaving 13 bases between them. The germline gives CDR1 SGHTA, CDR2 FQGNSA. The DNA of the CDR3 is TGTGCCAGCAGCTTAGCGAGTGTGGGGCCATCCTACGAGCAGTACTTC. This codes for CASSLASVGPSYEQYF.

This rearrangement joins TRBV6-1 to TRBJ1-1; D is perhaps TRBD1 (6 bases). Trimming removed 2 bases from V and 4 bases from J, with 11 bases in between. Germline CDR1 is MNHNS and CDR2 is SASEGT. CDR3 length: 14 amino acids. Here the CDR3 DNA reads TGTGCCAGCAGTGAAAGGGCACAGGGCACTGAAGCTTTCTTT. This translates into CASSERAQGTEAFF.

The sample holds a few counts of this clone. The chain carries TRBV24-1 and TRBJ2-7; 7 nucleotides match TRBD1. CDR3 size: 14 residues. V lost 4 bases to trimming and J lost 2 bases; unmatched junction nucleotides: 4. The germline V gene encodes CDR1 KGHDR and CDR2 SFDVKD. CDR3 residues: CATSDRDRPYEQYF. DNA for the CDR3: TGTGCCACCAGTGACCGGGACAGACCCTACGAGCAGTACTTC.

The rearrangement uses TRBV27 and TRBJ2-5; 10 nucleotides line up with TRBD2. The CDR3 runs to 16 residues. With 5 bases clipped from V and 4 bases from J, the junction kept 10 bases outside the gene matches. The germline V gene encodes CDR1 MNHEY and CDR2 SMNVEV (reference sequence). The CDR3: CASSTLAGEGLETQYF. CDR3 DNA sequence: TGTGCCAGCAGTACTCTAGCGGGAGAGGGATTAGAGACCCAGTACTTC.

This clone was counted a single time. The J gene is TRBJ2-1, the V gene TRBV6-5, with 11 positions matching TRBD2. Trimming took 7 bases from V and 4 from J; bases not matched to a gene: 6. CDR1 and CDR2 (germline): MNHEY, SVGAGI. The CDR3 length is 15 residues. The CDR3 sequence: CASIGGTSGYNEQFF. In DNA, the CDR3 is TGTGCCAGCATTGGGGGGACTAGCGGATACAATGAGCAGTTCTTC.

The CDR3 sequence: CASSLLVGGRAFGEQYF. The CDR3 bases are TGTGCCAGCAGCCTCCTTGTGGGCGGGAGGGCTTTTGGGGAGCAGTACTTC. The V gene is TRBV4-2, the J gene TRBJ2-7; 9 nucleotides align to TRBD2. The CDR3 extends over 17 amino acids. Per germline, CDR1 LGHNA and CDR2 YNFKEQ. V lost 4 bases and J lost 7; bases outside the gene matches: 17.